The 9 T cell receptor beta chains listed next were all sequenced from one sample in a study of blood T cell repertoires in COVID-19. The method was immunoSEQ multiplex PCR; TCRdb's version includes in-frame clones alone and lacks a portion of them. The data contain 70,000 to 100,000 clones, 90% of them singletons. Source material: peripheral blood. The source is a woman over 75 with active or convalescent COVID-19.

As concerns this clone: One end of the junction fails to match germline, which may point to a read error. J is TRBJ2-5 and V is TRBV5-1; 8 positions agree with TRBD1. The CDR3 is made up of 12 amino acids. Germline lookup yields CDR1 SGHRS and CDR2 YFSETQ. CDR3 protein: CASKGPGNRGNF. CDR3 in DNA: TGCGCCAGCAAGGGGCCAGGTAACAGGGGGAACTTC.

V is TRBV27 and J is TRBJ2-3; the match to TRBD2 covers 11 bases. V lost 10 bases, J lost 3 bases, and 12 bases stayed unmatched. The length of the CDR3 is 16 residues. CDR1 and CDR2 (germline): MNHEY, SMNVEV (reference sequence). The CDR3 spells CATRPGLAGGTDTQYF. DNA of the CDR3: TGTGCCACCAGACCGGGGCTAGCGGGGGGAACAGATACGCAGTATTTT.

CDR3 nucleotides: TGTGCCAGCAGCCCAGGGGAGGGGGACACTGAAGCTTTCTTT. This codes for CASSPGEGDTEAFF. The chain recombines TRBV7-9 with TRBJ1-1, with D possibly matching TRBD1 (6 bases). The CDR3 spans 14 residues. Trimming cost V 5 bases and J 3 bases, with 13 bases left between them. Germline CDR1 reads SEHNR; CDR2 reads FQNEAQ (reference sequence).

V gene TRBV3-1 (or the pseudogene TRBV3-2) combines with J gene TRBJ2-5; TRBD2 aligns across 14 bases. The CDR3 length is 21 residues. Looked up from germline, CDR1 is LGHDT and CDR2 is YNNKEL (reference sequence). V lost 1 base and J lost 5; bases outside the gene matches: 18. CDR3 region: CASSQVPLGLPGLAGAETQYF. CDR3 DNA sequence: TGTGCCAGCAGCCAAGTCCCGCTGGGACTGCCGGGACTAGCGGGAGCCGAGACCCAGTACTTC.

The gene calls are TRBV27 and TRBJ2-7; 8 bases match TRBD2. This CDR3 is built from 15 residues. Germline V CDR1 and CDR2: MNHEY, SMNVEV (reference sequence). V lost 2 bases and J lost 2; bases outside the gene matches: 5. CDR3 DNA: TGTGCCAGCAGTTTAAGAGCGGGAGAAACCTACGAGCAGTACTTC. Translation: CASSLRAGETYEQYF.

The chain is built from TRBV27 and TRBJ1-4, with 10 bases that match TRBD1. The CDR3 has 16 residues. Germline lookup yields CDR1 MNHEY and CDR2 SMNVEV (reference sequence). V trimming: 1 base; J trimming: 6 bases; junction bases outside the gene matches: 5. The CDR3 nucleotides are TGTGCCAGCAGTTTATTAACCGGGACAGGGGATGAAAAACTGTTTTTT. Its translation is CASSLLTGTGDEKLFF.

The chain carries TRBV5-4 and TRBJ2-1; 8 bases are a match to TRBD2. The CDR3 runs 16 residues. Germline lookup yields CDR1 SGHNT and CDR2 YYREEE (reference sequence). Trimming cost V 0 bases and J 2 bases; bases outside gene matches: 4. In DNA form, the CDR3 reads TGTGCCAGCAGCTTGGATACGGGAGGGCCCTACAATGAGCAGTTCTTC. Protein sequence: CASSLDTGGPYNEQFF.

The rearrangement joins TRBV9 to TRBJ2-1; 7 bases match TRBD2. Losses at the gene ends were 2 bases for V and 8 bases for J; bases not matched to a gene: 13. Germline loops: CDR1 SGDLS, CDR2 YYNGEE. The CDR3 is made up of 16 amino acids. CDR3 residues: CASSVGGSGATYEQFF. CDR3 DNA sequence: TGTGCCAGCAGCGTGGGCGGGAGTGGAGCTACATATGAGCAGTTCTTC.

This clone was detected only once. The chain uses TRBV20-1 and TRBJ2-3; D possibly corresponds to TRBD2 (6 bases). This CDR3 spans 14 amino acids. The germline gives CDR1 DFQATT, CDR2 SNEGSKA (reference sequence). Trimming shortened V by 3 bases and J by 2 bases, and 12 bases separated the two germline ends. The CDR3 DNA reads TGCAGTGCTAGTCCCGGCGGGATCACAGATACGCAGTATTTT. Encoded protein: CSASPGGITDTQYF.